Each of the 8 T cell receptor beta chains below was sequenced from the same sample in a study of T cells in Graves' hyperthyroidism and ophthalmopathy. RNA transcripts provided the source from which TCR beta CDR3 regions were amplified. During a first-round RT-PCR of the TCR CDR3, the HTBI primer set was used. TCRdb analysed the multiplex PCR reads with MiXCR anew, one entry per CDR3 protein. This sample has approximately 400,000 distinct CDR3 sequences, with about a sixth found just once. The sequenced material came from blood. The receptors shown here come from a woman aged 18 to 35 with Graves' hyperthyroidism.

This clonotype was seen many times. The chain joins TRBV28 to TRBJ1-2, with D uncertain. Germline values: CDR1 MDHEN, CDR2 SYDVKM. The V end lost 6 bases, the J end lost 8 bases, and 22 bases lay between the germline ends. CDR3 length equals 15 residues. CDR3 sequence reads: CASRGPERIMGGYTF. The CDR3 region has the DNA TGTGCCAGCAGGGGTCCGGAAAGAATTATGGGGGGCTACACCTTC.

This clonotype showed up many times. The genes are TRBV6-1 and TRBJ2-2, with D perhaps TRBD1 or TRBD2 (5 bases each). The CDR3 extends over 13 amino acids. V lost 6 bases and J lost 3, with 8 bases in between. Germline CDR1 and CDR2: MNHNS and SASEGT. The CDR3 bases are TGTGCCAGCAGCGGGGCAGACACCGGGGAGCTGTTTTTT. Its protein product is CASSGADTGELFF.

This clonotype was seen ten or more times. The chain joins TRBV10-2 to TRBJ1-5; TRBD1 is a possible D gene (5 bases). Deletions cut 2 bases from V and 9 bases from J, with 17 bases between. CDR3 length: 15 residues. Germline V CDR1 and CDR2: WSHSY, SAAADI. The CDR3 spells CASSEGHPRSWPQHF. In DNA, the CDR3 is TGCGCCAGCAGTGAGGGACACCCTCGATCATGGCCCCAGCATTTT.

Written as DNA, the CDR3 is TGTGCCAGCAGAAAACTGAATGAGGGGGATACGCAGTATTTT. Its protein is CASRKLNEGDTQYF. This rearrangement joins TRBV12-3 or TRBV12-4 to TRBJ2-3; TRBD1 or TRBD2 may be the D gene (5 bases each). This CDR3 has 14 amino acids. With 6 bases removed from V and 6 bases from J, the gap between germline ends came to 16 bases.

This chain connects TRBV7-3 to TRBJ2-3, with 10 bases lining up with TRBD2. Per germline, CDR1 SGHTA and CDR2 FQGTGA. Losses at the gene ends were 4 bases for V and 8 bases for J; bases not matched to a gene: 6. This CDR3 region has 14 residues. In nucleotides, the CDR3 is TGTGCCAGCAGCTCACTAGCGGGGAGTAGTACGCAGTATTTT. This codes for CASSSLAGSSTQYF.

In its sample, this clonotype was seen many times. The J gene is TRBJ2-7, the V gene TRBV2, with 9 bases aligning to TRBD2. Trimming at V came to 5 bases and at J to 3 bases, leaving 5 bases not matched to a gene. The CDR3 extends over 14 amino acids. The V gene's germline CDR1 is SNHLY and CDR2 FYNNEI. The CDR3 DNA reads TGTGCCAGCAGTCCCCTAGCGGGGAACTACGAGCAGTACTTC. Its translation is CASSPLAGNYEQYF.

V usage is TRBV19 and J usage is TRBJ2-5; the D is unclear. The V gene lost 5 bases and the J gene lost 1 base, with 8 bases spanning the gap. Germline CDR1 is LNHDA and CDR2 is SQIVND (reference sequence). The CDR3 is 13 residues long. The CDR3 spells CASSRRRQETQYF. The CDR3 region has the DNA TGTGCCAGTAGTCGCCGGCGCCAAGAGACCCAGTACTTC.

This clonotype has only a few counts. This chain connects TRBV5-6 to TRBJ2-5, with D possibly being TRBD1 or TRBD2 (5 bases each). Germline assignment: CDR1 SGHDT and CDR2 YYEEEE. V lost 2 bases and J 9 bases, leaving 8 bases between the germline ends. This CDR3 spans 11 amino acids. The CDR3, as DNA: TGTGCCAGCAGCTTTTCGGGGCCCCAGTACTTC. Protein product: CASSFSGPQYF.